The 14 T cell receptor beta chains below come from one sample, sequenced in a study of blood T cell repertoires in COVID-19. The assay was immunoSEQ multiplex PCR, and TCRdb's table has in-frame clones only and misses some. Counted here are a few hundred thousand clones, 87% occurring once; the ten biggest clones make up roughly 2%. Material for sequencing was peripheral blood. The receptor source for this set is a man aged 18 to 30 with active or convalescent COVID-19.

V gene TRBV19 combines with J gene TRBJ1-3; D possibly corresponds to TRBD1 (6 bases). The CDR3 runs to 14 residues. Germline CDR1 LNHDA, CDR2 SQIVND (reference sequence). Trimming took off 5 bases at V and 2 bases at J, with 10 bases between the two ends. The CDR3 sequence is CASSPQGAGNTIYF. CDR3 DNA sequence: TGTGCCAGTAGTCCACAGGGAGCTGGAAACACCATATATTTT.

CDR3 loop: CASSSVLLAGGPDTQYF. The CDR3 DNA sequence: TGTGCCAGCAGTTCTGTACTACTAGCGGGAGGGCCAGATACGCAGTATTTT. The V call is TRBV28, the J call TRBJ2-3; 13 bases map to TRBD2. The CDR3 covers 17 residues. Germline V CDR1 and CDR2: MDHEN, SYDVKM. Trimming cost V 4 bases and J 4 bases; bases outside gene matches: 8.

The chain combines TRBV7-3 with TRBJ2-1, with D possibly matching TRBD1 (5 bases). The CDR3 length is 16 residues. Deletions cut 5 bases from V and 0 bases from J, with 14 bases between. Germline loops: CDR1 SGHTA, CDR2 FQGTGA. The CDR3 bases are TGTGCCAGCAGCATCGGACACGTACCCTCCTACAATGAGCAGTTCTTC. It translates to CASSIGHVPSYNEQFF.

V and J are TRBV7-9 and TRBJ1-4; D unclear. V shed 6 bases and J shed 8 bases, with 16 bases lying between them. CDR3 length: 14 amino acids. In germline, CDR1 is SEHNR, CDR2 FQNEAQ (reference sequence). CDR3 loop: CASSREGSTEKLFF. The CDR3 nucleotides read TGTGCCAGCAGTCGGGAAGGAAGTACCGAAAAACTGTTTTTT.

This clone was counted a single time. This chain joins TRBV25-1 and TRBJ1-4, with TRBD1 as a possible D gene (6 bases). CDR1 and CDR2 from the germline V gene are MGHDK and SYGVNS. With 3 bases removed from V and 10 bases from J, the gap between germline ends came to 18 bases. This CDR3 is built from 15 residues. The CDR3 loop is CASSDSSRGARKLFF. The CDR3 DNA follows: TGTGCCAGCAGTGATTCCAGCAGGGGAGCTAGAAAACTGTTTTTT.

The rearrangement joins TRBV18 to TRBJ1-1; the match to TRBD1 covers 7 bases. J was trimmed by 0 bases and V by 2 bases; bases with no gene match: 3. The CDR3 contains 15 residues. Germline V gene sequence: CDR1 KGHSH, CDR2 LQKENI. CDR3 region: CASSPIQGLNTEAFF. The DNA of the CDR3 is TGTGCCAGCTCACCAATACAGGGGCTGAACACTGAAGCTTTCTTT.

The chain uses TRBV10-3 and TRBJ2-7; TRBD2 matches 10 bases. The CDR3 is 15 residues long. Germline V gives CDR1 ENHRY, CDR2 SYGVKD. V lost 8 bases to trimming and J lost 4 bases; unmatched junction nucleotides: 11. CDR3 DNA: TGTGCCATCTCCTCTAGCGGGAGCGGGGTTTACGAGCAGTACTTC. It is translated as CAISSSGSGVYEQYF.

This chain links TRBV19 with TRBJ2-7, with TRBD1 matching 10 bases. The germline V gene encodes CDR1 LNHDA and CDR2 SQIVND (reference sequence). Unmatched junction bases numbered 14, after V lost 7 bases and J lost 5 bases. This CDR3 spans 16 amino acids. In DNA form, the CDR3 reads TGTGCCAGTACCGCCGAATGGGACAGGGGTTGGGACGAGCAGTACTTC. This translates into CASTAEWDRGWDEQYF. The complete variable domain, with remaining parts taken from reference TRBV19 and TRBJ2-7, reads DGGITQSPKYLFRKEGQNVTLSCEQNLNHDAMYWYRQDPGQGLRLIYYSQIVNDFQKGDIAEGYSVSREKKESFPLTVTSAQKNPTAFYLCASTAEWDRGWDEQYFGPGTRLTVT.

This rearrangement joins TRBV4-1 to TRBJ1-5, with 7 bases identical to TRBD1. Germline-derived CDR1 and CDR2 are MGHRA and YSYEKL. The CDR3 is 18 residues long. Trimming took 1 base from V and 3 from J; bases not matched to a gene: 12. The CDR3 loop is CASSQGLFRDSVNQPQHF. The CDR3 coding sequence is TGCGCCAGCAGCCAAGGACTTTTCCGGGACAGTGTCAATCAGCCCCAGCATTTT.

The rearrangement uses TRBV7-9 and TRBJ1-2, with 9 bases that match TRBD1. V lost 6 bases and J lost 4; bases outside the gene matches: 6. The CDR3 has 14 residues. Germline lookup yields CDR1 SEHNR and CDR2 FQNEAQ (reference sequence). CDR3 in DNA: TGTGCCAGCAGGACCGGGACAGGGTTCTATGGCTACACCTTC. This encodes CASRTGTGFYGYTF.

The chain uses TRBV6-1 and TRBJ1-6; tentative D call: TRBD1 (5 bases). Germline-derived CDR1 and CDR2 are MNHNS and SASEGT. The V gene lost 2 bases and the J gene lost 0 bases, with 20 bases spanning the gap. There are 20 residues in the CDR3. The CDR3 reads CASSEKMGFHRSSYNSPLHF. Written as DNA, the CDR3 is TGTGCCAGCAGTGAAAAAATGGGGTTTCACAGGAGCTCCTATAATTCACCCCTCCACTTT.

This chain links TRBV29-1 with TRBJ1-1; the match to TRBD1 covers 9 bases. V gave up 0 bases and J gave up 0 bases; unmatched junction bases: 5. The germline V gene encodes CDR1 SQVTM and CDR2 ANQGSEA. The CDR3 is 16 amino acids. The CDR3 sequence is CSVEDMDRGLNTEAFF. The CDR3 DNA reads TGCAGCGTTGAAGATATGGACAGGGGTCTGAACACTGAAGCTTTCTTT.

The V and J genes are TRBV5-1 and TRBJ2-7, with 7 bases lining up with TRBD2. Germline V gene data show CDR1 as SGHRS and CDR2 as YFSETQ. The CDR3 is made up of 15 amino acids. J was trimmed by 3 bases and V by 0 bases; bases with no gene match: 6. CDR3 nucleotide sequence: TGCGCCAGCAGCTTGGGAGGACTAGAAGACTACGAGCAGTACTTC. It yields the protein CASSLGGLEDYEQYF.

This clone has only one observation. The chain combines TRBV4-1 with TRBJ2-7, with D possibly being TRBD1 (5 bases). This CDR3 comprises 14 residues. CDR1 and CDR2 from the germline V gene are MGHRA and YSYEKL. V dropped 4 bases and J dropped 3 bases, with 13 bases sitting between them. The CDR3 coding sequence is TGCGCCAGCAGCCCGCAGGGCGTAGGCTACGAGCAGTACTTC. Its protein product is CASSPQGVGYEQYF.